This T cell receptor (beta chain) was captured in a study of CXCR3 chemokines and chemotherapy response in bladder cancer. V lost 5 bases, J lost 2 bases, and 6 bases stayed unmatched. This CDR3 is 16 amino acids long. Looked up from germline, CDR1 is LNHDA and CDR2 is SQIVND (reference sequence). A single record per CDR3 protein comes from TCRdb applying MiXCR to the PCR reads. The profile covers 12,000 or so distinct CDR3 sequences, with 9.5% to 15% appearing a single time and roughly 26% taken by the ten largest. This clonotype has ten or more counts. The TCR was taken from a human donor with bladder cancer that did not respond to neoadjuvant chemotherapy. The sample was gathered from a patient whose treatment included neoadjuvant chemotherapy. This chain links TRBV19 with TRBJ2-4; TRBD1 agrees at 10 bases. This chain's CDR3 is CASSRRDRGTKNIQYF. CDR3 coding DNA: TGTGCCAGTAGTCGCCGGGACAGGGGAACCAAAAACATTCAGTACTTC.